A selection of T cell receptor beta chains follows, all from one sample in a study of blood T cell repertoires in COVID-19. Repertoires were generated with immunoSEQ multiplex PCR, while TCRdb's copy carries only in-frame clones and drops some. The top ten hold approximately 3.5% of the sample, which has some 62,000 clones, 65% to 85% seen once. Sequenced: PBMCs or T cells enriched from blood (not recorded which). The source of these receptors is a woman aged 40 to 50 with acute COVID-19. The conserved cysteine and the conserved F or W are not part of the CDR3 here. D genes are given only for firm matches.

d_call v_call cdr3_aa
TRBD2 TRBV19 ASSEQLRGTTNTGELF
- TRBV7-8 ASSLRSSASYNEQF
- TRBV7-9 ASSPDTAYKEAF
TRBD2 TRBV6-4 ASSIGTSGTTDTQY
- TRBV12-5 ASGGGPTDTQY
- TRBV3-1/TRBV3-2 ASSQQGLAF
- TRBV19 ASSIGSYNEQF
TRBD2 TRBV5-1 ASCGLASTDTQY
TRBD2 TRBV29-1 SVEHGGGHHNTGELF
TRBD1 TRBV11-3 ASSSSTGSDTQY
- TRBV5-1 ASSSQGQGVVDGYT
- TRBV11-2 ASSLVRETGNEQF
- TRBV5-1 ASSSGFEAF
- TRBV12-3/TRBV12-4 ASSLLGNTIY
- TRBV27 ASSPLTVKNTEAF
TRBD2 TRBV13 ASSSTSGVGIETQY
- TRBV28 ASSLQNREWQPQH
TRBD2 TRBV28 ASSPDPGGEQF
- TRBV28 ASSLLWSVSYEQY